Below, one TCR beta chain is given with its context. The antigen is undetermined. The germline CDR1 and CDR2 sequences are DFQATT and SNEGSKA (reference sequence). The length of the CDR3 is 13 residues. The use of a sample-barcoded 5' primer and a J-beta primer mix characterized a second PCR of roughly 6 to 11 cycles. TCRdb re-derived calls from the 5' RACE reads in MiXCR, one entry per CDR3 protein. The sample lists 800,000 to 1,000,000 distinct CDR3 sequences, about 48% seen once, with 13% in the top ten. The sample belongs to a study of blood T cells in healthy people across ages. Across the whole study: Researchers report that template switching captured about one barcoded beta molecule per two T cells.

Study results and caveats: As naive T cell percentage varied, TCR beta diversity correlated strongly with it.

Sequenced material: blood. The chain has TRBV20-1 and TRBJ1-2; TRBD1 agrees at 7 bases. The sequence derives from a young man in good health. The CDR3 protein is CRMPTGTFYGYTF. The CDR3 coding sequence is TGCAGGATGCCGACAGGGACTTTCTATGGCTACACCTTC.